The rows below give T cell receptor beta chains drawn from one sample of a study of T cell responses to AZD1222 COVID-19 vaccine. The assay was immunoSEQ multiplex PCR, and TCRdb's table has in-frame clones only and misses some. The sample comprises 95,000 to 110,000 clones, roughly 90% of which are singletons, and 18% rests with the top ten. The sequenced sample was peripheral blood, obtained on day 0 of AZD1222 vaccination. The receptor source for this set is an adult in good health. Each CDR3 is given with its conserved first and last residue. Each record gives: CDR3 protein, CDR3 DNA, J gene, D gene, V gene, clone size. The D gene is left open where the match is weak. Some rows mark clone size as missing; the rest say once, few, many or name a class of expanded clone.

CASSLGGRGGANTQYF	TGTGCCAGCAGCTTAGGGGGCCGCGGGGGGGCAAATACGCAGTATTTT	TRBJ2-3	TRBD2	TRBV7-2	NA
CASSQQTGVWGYTF	TGTGCCAGCAGTCAGCAAACAGGGGTTTGGGGCTACACCTTC	TRBJ1-2	TRBD1	TRBV6-5	once
CASSLPVSGANVLTF	TGTGCCAGTAGTTTACCGGTCTCTGGGGCCAACGTCCTGACTTTC	TRBJ2-6	NA	TRBV19	NA
CASSQDGTGGFQKLFF	TGTGCCAGCAGCCAAGATGGGACAGGGGGGTTTCAAAAACTGTTTTTT	TRBJ1-4	TRBD1	TRBV4-2	NA
CASSLVVRRTSFADTQYF	TGTGCCAGCAGCTTAGTGGTTAGGCGGACTAGTTTCGCAGATACGCAGTATTTT	TRBJ2-3	TRBD2	TRBV7-8	NA
CASSAGEGANYGYTF	TGTGCCAGCAGTGCTGGAGAGGGGGCGAACTATGGCTACACCTTC	TRBJ1-2	TRBD1	TRBV2	NA
CASSQTSLNTGELFF	TGTGCCAGCAGCCAGACTAGTTTGAACACCGGGGAGCTGTTTTTT	TRBJ2-2	NA	TRBV9	NA
CASSSGGAHEQFF	TGTGCCAGCTCCTCAGGGGGGGCTCATGAGCAGTTCTTC	TRBJ2-1	NA	TRBV11-3	NA
CASSSPSPANTGELFF	TGTGCCAGCAGCTCCCCCTCGCCCGCGAACACCGGGGAGCTGTTTTTT	TRBJ2-2	NA	TRBV7-9	NA
CASTQGSGNTIYF	TGTGCCAGCACCCAGGGCTCTGGAAACACCATATATTTT	TRBJ1-3	NA	TRBV9	NA
CASSYGVNYGYTF	TGTGCCAGCAGTTACGGCGTTAACTATGGCTACACCTTC	TRBJ1-2	NA	TRBV6-5	NA
CASSLALSWGVLF	TGTGCCAGCAGCTTAGCGCTCAGTTGGGGCGTGCTCTTT	TRBJ1-1	NA	TRBV7-8	NA
CASSLLRGLPANYGYTF	TGTGCCAGCAGTCTCCTGAGGGGGCTCCCAGCTAACTATGGCTACACCTTC	TRBJ1-2	TRBD1	TRBV6-6	NA
CAWSVNENQPQHF	TGTGCCTGGAGTGTTAATGAAAATCAGCCCCAGCATTTT	TRBJ1-5	NA	TRBV30	NA
CASIGDPSYEQYF	TGTGCCAGCATAGGGGACCCCTCCTACGAGCAGTACTTC	TRBJ2-7	NA	TRBV6-5	NA
CASSEGGPRYGYTF	TGTGCCAGCAGTGAAGGGGGACCCAGGTATGGCTACACCTTC	TRBJ1-2	NA	TRBV25-1	NA
CASRGDDYGYTF	TGTGCCAGTAGGGGGGACGACTATGGCTACACCTTC	TRBJ1-2	NA	TRBV19	once
CASSLGQGVTYTEAFF	TGTGCCAGCAGTTTGGGACAGGGTGTGACCTACACTGAAGCTTTCTTT	TRBJ1-1	TRBD1	TRBV27	NA
CASSQVVLAGRLREQYF	TGCGCCAGCAGCCAAGTGGTCTTGGCAGGCCGCCTACGGGAGCAGTACTTC	TRBJ2-7	NA	TRBV4-1	NA
CASSSATGGFYEQYF	TGTGCCAGCAGCTCCGCGACAGGGGGCTTTTACGAGCAGTACTTC	TRBJ2-7	TRBD1	TRBV5-6	NA
CASSLQETNEKLFF	TGTGCCAGCAGCTTACAGGAAACTAATGAAAAACTGTTTTTT	TRBJ1-4	NA	TRBV7-8	NA
CASSGPFADTQYF	TGTGCCAGCAGCGGGCCTTTTGCAGATACGCAGTATTTT	TRBJ2-3	NA	TRBV11-3	NA